A single sample gave rise to the 19 T cell receptor beta chains below, sequenced in a study of blood T cells in healthy people across ages. A second PCR of about 7 to 11 cycles used a sample-barcoded 5' primer and a J-beta primer mix. TCRdb independently ran MiXCR on the 5' RACE reads; one entry per CDR3 protein. Counted here are over a million distinct CDR3 sequences, less than 50% occurring once; the ten biggest clones make up under 20%. The sequencing input was blood. Receptor source: a woman aged 55-70 years in good health.

This clonotype appeared a few times. CDR3 sequence: CSVLGTGLIGYGYTF. The CDR3 DNA reads as TGCAGCGTCCTCGGGACAGGGCTTATCGGGTATGGCTACACCTTC. The chain recombines TRBV29-1 with TRBJ1-2, with 9 positions matching TRBD1. J lost 5 bases, V lost 6 bases, and 13 bases had no gene match. Germline V gene lookup returns CDR1 SQVTM and CDR2 ANQGSEA. This CDR3 comprises 15 residues.

Concerning this clonotype: A read error may account for a junction end that differs from germline. The chain links TRBV13 to TRBJ2-4; D unresolved. Germline CDR1 is PRHDT and CDR2 is FYEKMQ (reference sequence). The CDR3 length is 14 residues. The chain's CDR3 is CASSIGQGSPDLYF. For the CDR3, the DNA is TGTGCCAGCAGCATAGGGCAAGGCTCACCGGATCTGTACTTC. Combining the CDR3 with reference TRBV13 and TRBJ2-4 gives the whole variable domain AAGVIQSPRHLIKEKRETATLKCYPIPRHDTVYWYQQGPGQDPQFLISFYEKMQSDKGSIPDRFSAQQFSDYHSELNMSSLELGDSALYFCASSIGQGSPDLYFGAGTRLSVL.

With regard to this clonotype: Mismatch with germline at one junction end may stem from a read error. This chain uses TRBV6-2 or TRBV6-3 with TRBJ1-2; D is possibly TRBD1 (6 bases). Germline V gives CDR1 MNHEY, CDR2 SVGEGT. CDR3 length: 12 residues. The CDR3 here is CASTNGGYSYTF. CDR3 sequence (DNA): TGTGCCAGCACTAACGGGGGCTATAGCTACACCTTC.

This sequence joins TRBV6-2 or TRBV6-3 and TRBJ2-1; a possible D gene is TRBD2 (6 bases). V was trimmed by 2 bases and J by 1 base, leaving 21 bases between them. CDR1 and CDR2 from the germline V gene are MNHEY and SVGEGT. This CDR3 region has 19 residues. The CDR3 protein is CASSYELGGGGSSYNEQFF. The CDR3 nucleotides read TGTGCCAGCAGTTACGAGCTCGGGGGAGGAGGGAGTTCCTACAATGAGCAGTTCTTC.

This clonotype was seen a few times. The chain employs TRBV20-1 and TRBJ2-1; perhaps TRBD1 as D (7 bases). The CDR3 spans 18 residues. V was pared by 0 bases and J by 2 bases, with 20 bases between. Germline V lookup: CDR1 DFQATT, CDR2 SNEGSKA (reference sequence). The CDR3 protein is CSARDYGRDRETYNEQFF. The CDR3 DNA reads as TGCAGTGCTAGAGATTACGGGCGGGACAGAGAAACCTACAATGAGCAGTTCTTC.

Remarks on this clonotype: The CDR3 ends on some other residue instead of the conserved phenylalanine or tryptophan, so this is likely a read error. The J gene is TRBJ2-7, the V gene TRBV15; 9 positions agree with TRBD2. Germline V gene sequence: CDR1 LNHNV, CDR2 YYDKDF (reference sequence). Losses at the gene ends were 2 bases for V and 2 bases for J; bases not matched to a gene: 7. The CDR3 loop spans 16 amino acids. The CDR3 loop is CATSRSPGGRAYEQYS. DNA of the CDR3: TGTGCCACCAGCAGATCCCCAGGCGGGAGGGCCTACGAGCAGTACTCC.

The chain has TRBV5-1 and TRBJ1-2; TRBD1 matches at 7 bases. The CDR3 spans 17 residues. The V gene's germline CDR1 is SGHRS and CDR2 YFSETQ. V shed 0 bases, J shed 3 bases, and the junction held 11 bases outside the gene matches. The CDR3: CASSLEQGSWGDYGYTF. The CDR3 DNA sequence: TGCGCCAGCAGCTTGGAACAGGGGAGCTGGGGTGACTATGGCTACACCTTC.

This clonotype appeared a few times. This chain connects TRBV4-1 to TRBJ2-4, with no clear D. The CDR3 totals 18 residues. V lost 4 bases, J lost 7 bases, and 26 bases lay in between. Germline CDR1 is MGHRA and CDR2 is YSYEKL. In DNA, the CDR3 is TGCGCCAGCAGCCCCCGACACGGTCCGGTGCCTTCGGAGAACATTCAGTACTTC. Amino acid sequence: CASSPRHGPVPSENIQYF.

This chain connects TRBV10-3 to TRBJ2-2; D is perhaps TRBD1 (6 bases). The V end was cut by 3 bases, the J end by 6 bases, with 14 bases between. Germline V lookup: CDR1 ENHRY, CDR2 SYGVKD. CDR3 size: 15 residues. CDR3 region: CAISEGQSSPGELFF. For the CDR3, the DNA is TGTGCCATCAGTGAAGGACAGAGTAGCCCCGGGGAGCTGTTTTTT.

This chain joins TRBV14 and TRBJ1-2; D gene uncertain. This CDR3 spans 15 amino acids. Deletions cut 0 bases from V and 4 bases from J, with 12 bases between. Germline assignment: CDR1 SGHDN and CDR2 FVKESK. In nucleotides, the CDR3 is TGTGCCAGCAGCCAAGAAGCAAGCGCCTTCTATGGCTACACCTTC. Translation gives CASSQEASAFYGYTF.

This rearrangement joins TRBV28 to TRBJ1-2; D might be TRBD1 (5 bases). The CDR3 spans 17 residues. V lost 2 bases, J lost 4 bases, and 20 bases lay in between. Germline V gene sequence: CDR1 MDHEN, CDR2 SYDVKM. This chain's CDR3 is CASSLRRSRTPTYGYTF. For the CDR3, the DNA is TGTGCCAGCAGTTTACGTCGGTCCAGGACACCGACCTATGGCTACACCTTC.

V usage is TRBV5-5 and J usage is TRBJ2-1; TRBD2 matches 10 bases. The CDR3 spans 17 residues. Germline CDR1 is SGHKS and CDR2 is YYEKEE (reference sequence). The V gene end was trimmed by 6 bases and the J gene end by 0 bases; junction bases not matched to a gene: 9. Written as DNA, the CDR3 is TGTGCCAGCAACGGACACGAGCGGGAGGGCTCCTACAATGAGCAGTTCTTC. This codes for CASNGHEREGSYNEQFF.

This clonotype was recorded a few times. The chain uses TRBV28 and TRBJ2-3, with D tentatively TRBD1 or TRBD2 (5 bases each). The CDR3 is 15 amino acids. Trimming left V 6 bases short and J 2 bases short, with 15 bases between. Per the germline V gene, CDR1 is MDHEN and CDR2 is SYDVKM. The CDR3 spells CASRRDQLNTDTQYF. As DNA, the CDR3 is TGTGCCAGCAGGAGGGACCAACTAAACACAGATACGCAGTATTTT.

The genes are TRBV6-6 and TRBJ1-1; 11 positions agree with TRBD1. Germline CDR1 is MNHNY and CDR2 is SVGAGI (reference sequence). After removal of 5 bases from V and 11 bases from J, the junction contained 7 bases not matched to a gene. There are 13 residues in the CDR3. DNA of the CDR3: TGTGCCAGCAGTCCTGGGACAGGGGGATTGGCTTTCTTT. Residues: CASSPGTGGLAFF.

The chain combines TRBV9 with TRBJ2-5; D is perhaps TRBD2 (6 bases). From germline, CDR1 is SGDLS and CDR2 YYNGEE. The CDR3 is 13 amino acids. Between the trimmed V and J ends, which lost 3 bases and 5 bases, there was a span of 11 bases. As DNA, the CDR3 is TGTGCCAGCAGCGGGGGACTTTTGGAGACCCAGTACTTC. Encoded protein: CASSGGLLETQYF.

To note about this clonotype: A junction end diverges from the germline sequence, so it may reflect a read error. The rearrangement links TRBV4-2 to TRBJ2-1; 7 positions agree with TRBD2. Germline V CDR1 and CDR2: LGHNA, YNFKEQ. CDR3 length equals 15 residues. CDR3 region: CASSQDLAVYKEQFF. The CDR3 nucleotides are TGTGCCAGCAGCCAAGATCTAGCGGTCTACAAGGAGCAGTTCTTC.

About this clonotype itself: A read error may be the cause here, since a much bigger clone is one base away. The CDR3 carries no conserved terminal phenylalanine or tryptophan, so it likely arises from a read error. The J gene is TRBJ2-7, the V gene TRBV3-1, with 9 bases matching TRBD1. The DNA matches TRBJ2-5 better at its end, which makes the J call doubtful. This CDR3 region has 15 residues. Germline V CDR1 and CDR2: LGHDT, YNNKEL (reference sequence). The CDR3 DNA follows: TGTGCCAGCAGCCTGGACAGGGGTTACTTAGAGACCCAGTACTTG. It translates to CASSLDRGYLETQYL.

The chain combines TRBV27 with TRBJ2-3, with D maybe TRBD2 (5 bases). Germline V gives CDR1 MNHEY, CDR2 SMNVEV (reference sequence). V gave up 6 bases and J gave up 0 bases, with 13 bases separating them. The CDR3 totals 15 residues. CDR3 sequence reads: CASRLEASSTDTQYF. The DNA of the CDR3 is TGTGCCAGCAGGCTCGAGGCTAGCAGCACAGATACGCAGTATTTT.

The chain recombines TRBV3-1 with TRBJ2-1; D is possibly TRBD1 or TRBD2 (5 bases each). CDR1 and CDR2 (germline): LGHDT, YNNKEL (reference sequence). The germline V and J ends were trimmed by 1 base and 13 bases, with 14 bases remaining between them. The CDR3 extends over 13 amino acids. The CDR3 DNA follows: TGTGCCAGCAGCCAAGCCCCTCAGGGACCCCAGTTCTTC. Protein product: CASSQAPQGPQFF.